This T cell receptor (beta chain) is from a study of cytomegalovirus exposure and HLA in healthy donors. Study-wide background: Findings of an earlier analysis included over 95 million unique TCR beta sequences from 190 million or so T cells.

Study results and caveats: A few chains tied to CMV proved CMV antigen-specific in vitro. Later analysis identified several of the most significant clusters that appeared linked to common viral pathogens.

PCR used 60 Vbeta primers and 13 Jbeta primers. Measured with immunoSEQ multiplex PCR; TCRdb has only the in-frame clones, and not every one. Found here are roughly 120,000 clones, 70% to 75% of them singletons; the top ten hold around 4%. Germline V CDR1 and CDR2: MDHEN, SYDVKM. This CDR3 is 16 amino acids long. Details on this clone: Antigen: not known.

The chain joins TRBV28 to TRBJ2-5, with TRBD1 identical over 11 bases. The last part of the DNA fits TRBJ2-7 better; the J call may be wrong. The TCR comes from a woman in her forties in good health and CMV-seronegative. The specimen was PBMCs. The CDR3: CASSLSGTGGSYEQYF. The CDR3 DNA follows: TGTGCCAGCAGTTTATCCGGGACAGGGGGCTCCTACGAGCAGTACTTC.